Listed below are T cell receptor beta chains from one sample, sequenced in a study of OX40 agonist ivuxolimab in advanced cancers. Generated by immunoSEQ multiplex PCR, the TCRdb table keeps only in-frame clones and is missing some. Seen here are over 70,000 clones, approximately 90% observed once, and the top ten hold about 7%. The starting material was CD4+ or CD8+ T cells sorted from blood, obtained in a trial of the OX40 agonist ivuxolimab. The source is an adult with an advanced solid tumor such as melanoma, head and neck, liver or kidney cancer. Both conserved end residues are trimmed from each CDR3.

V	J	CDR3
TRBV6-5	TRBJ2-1	ASSYRLGGWEQF
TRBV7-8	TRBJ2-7	ASSLAWTYEQY
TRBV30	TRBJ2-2	AWSQVGELF
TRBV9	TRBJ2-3	ASSETSGSGDTQY
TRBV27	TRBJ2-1	ASSSIAGGPDEQF
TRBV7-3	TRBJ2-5	ASSGSGAEETQY
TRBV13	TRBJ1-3	ASTTGGNLGNTIY
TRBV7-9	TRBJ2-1	ASSLPRGIDNEQF
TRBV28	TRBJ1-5	ASTQGYQPQH
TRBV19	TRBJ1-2	ASKVVQGDGYT
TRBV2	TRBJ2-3	ASSEGTSVFDTQY
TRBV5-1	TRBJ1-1	ASSTWTGDTTEAF
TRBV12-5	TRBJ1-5	ASGSDRRGTNQPQH
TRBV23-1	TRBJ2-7	ARTRGAVYEQY
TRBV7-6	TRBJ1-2	ASSPAGSGGGYT
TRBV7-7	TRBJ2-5	ASRPLRTSRETQY
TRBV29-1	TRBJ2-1	SGIRDLAYNEQF
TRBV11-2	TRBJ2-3	ASSTWDRATDTQY
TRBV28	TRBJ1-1	ASSFAGGGEAF
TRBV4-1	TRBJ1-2	ASSQEGLGSYGYT
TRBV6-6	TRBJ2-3	ASSSRTVRDTQY
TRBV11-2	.	ASTDSGFGSYEQY
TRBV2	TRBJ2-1	ASSTRSSYNEQF
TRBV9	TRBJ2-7	ASSVGGVYEQY
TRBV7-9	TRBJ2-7	ASSLRGGRVYEQY
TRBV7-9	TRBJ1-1	ASSRTGTGTNTEAF
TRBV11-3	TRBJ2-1	ASSPVRRGGGQF
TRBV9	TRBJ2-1	ASSEGLAEGRLF
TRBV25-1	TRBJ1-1	ASSESMGNTEAF
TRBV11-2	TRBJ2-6	ASSLGRYSGANVLT
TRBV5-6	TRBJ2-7	ASSLGLSSSYEQY
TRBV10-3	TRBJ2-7	AISVSEFYEQY
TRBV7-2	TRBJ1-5	ASRYRDRGMSQPQH
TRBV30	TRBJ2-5	AWSVLGGQETQY
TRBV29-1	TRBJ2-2	SVVWGMNTGELF
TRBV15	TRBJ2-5	ATSRDLGVVETQY
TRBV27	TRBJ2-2	ASSLLENTGELF
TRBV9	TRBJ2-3	ASSVQDYDLDTQY
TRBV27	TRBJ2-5	ASSQGGETQY
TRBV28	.	ASSLGRTGSSYEQY
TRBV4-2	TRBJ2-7	ASSQVLQGSYEQY
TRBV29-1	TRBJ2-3	SVGNLAGTDTQY
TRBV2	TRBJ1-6	ASSEGQGTSPLH
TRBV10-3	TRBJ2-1	AISESWGGEQF
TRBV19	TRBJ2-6	ASSDVGAPGANVLT
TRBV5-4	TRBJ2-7	ASSLQGGHYEQY
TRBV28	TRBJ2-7	ASSFREWGEQY
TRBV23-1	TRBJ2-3	ASSHNGAGYTDTQY
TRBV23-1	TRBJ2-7	ASSQQTGGPTYEQY
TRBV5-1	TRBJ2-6	ASSLDPGHGANVLT
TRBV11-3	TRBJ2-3	ASSTRTGSTDTQY
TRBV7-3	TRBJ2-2	ASSLNRMNTGELF
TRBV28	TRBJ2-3	ASSPGGRGTDTQY
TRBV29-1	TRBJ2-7	SVTGSYEQY
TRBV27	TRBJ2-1	ASSLSGTGDEQF
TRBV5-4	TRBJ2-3	ASSLPPDTQY
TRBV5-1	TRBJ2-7	ASSYREEQY
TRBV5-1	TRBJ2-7	ASSLAGTSGRYEQY
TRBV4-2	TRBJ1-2	ASSQGPGTPGYGYT